Here is one T cell receptor beta chain with its context. This clonotype was seen ten or more times. Its antigen has not been determined. No clone much larger than this one lies a single base away; base qualities are absent. Library preparation employed 5' RACE. TCRdb shows the sequencer as NextSeq 500. To allow correction of PCR and sequencing errors, the TCR library protocol tagged every TCR cDNA molecule with a unique molecular identifier. The paper's data handling went like this. TCR identification, UMI-based error correction and CDR3 extraction were all carried out with Decombinator tools. TCRs above a frequency of 2 per 1,000, corresponding to the top 1% of the tumor frequency distribution, were defined as expanded. Rényi diversity was computed with the R vegan package after subsampling each repertoire 100 times to 5,000 TCRs. CDR3 similarity networks were constructed using string-kernel similarity of amino acid triplets, with links drawn between CDR3s whose pairwise similarity was above 0.82. Clones were called with MiXCR by TCRdb after fastp trimmed the public reads at Q25, and only in-frame beta chains were retained. CDR3 protein sequences are deduplicated, and each keeps its most common genes and DNA. None of the V and J calls come from the authors' own analysis; TCRdb made them. This sample holds 4,200 or so distinct CDR3 sequences; about 9.8% were observed only once. The ten largest make up 45% to 55% of the sample.

The data stem from a study of spatial heterogeneity in lung cancer (dated by TCRdb to between 2018 and 2021). For the wider study: Beta-chain transcripts were consistently detected in greater numbers than alpha-chain transcripts, which likely reflected higher beta-chain transcript abundance. Nonsynonymous mutation counts, determined by whole-exome sequencing of tumor tissue, were related to TCR repertoire features. Both alpha and beta chains were TCR-sequenced in samples taken at surgery, namely 220 tumor regions, 61 to 65 matched nontumor lung samples and 56 PBMC samples. In non-small cell lung cancer, the study quantitatively compared TCR alpha and beta repertoires across several tumor regions, matched nontumor lung, and blood. In the raw uncorrected reads, each unique combination of TCR and UMI appeared more than ten times on average. What the authors observed across the whole study: Ubiquitous expanded tumor TCRs were detected in blood more often at tumor resection than at routine follow-up. Confirming at a functional level the hypothesis that regional TCRs recognize regional mutations was considered to require additional single-cell paired TCR alpha and beta sequencing.

V and J are trimmed by 5 bases and 5 bases, and the gene matches miss 8 bases of the junction. As encoded in the germline V gene, CDR1 is SNHLY while CDR2 is FYNNEI. Including cysteine and phenylalanine, the CDR3 has 15 amino acids. Kept here is only the CDR3 DNA, which spans 45 bases and is read in frame from base 1. The time point label for this specimen denotes: sample taken at primary tumor resection. Without any cell sorting, TCR sequencing was performed on whole RNA extracted either from tumor and nontumor lung tissue or from cryopreserved PBMC samples. The donors were about 65 patients from the lung TRACERx cohort who had early-stage, untreated non-small cell lung cancer. Only patients for whom sufficient RNA was available from at least two tumor regions were selected for TCR sequencing.

This TCR derives from a male donor with early-stage non-small cell lung cancer. The source was PBMCs, collected at surgery. The chain employs TRBV2 and TRBJ2-2, with 7 bases aligning to TRBD1. The bases read TGTGCCAGCAGTACGCGGACAGGTCTGACCGGGGAGCTGTTTTTT. Its coded protein is CASSTRTGLTGELFF. Where the CDR3 stops, the reference TRBV2 and TRBJ2-2 genes take over; the full variable domain is EPEVTQTPSHQVTQMGQEVILRCVPISNHLYFYWYRQILGQKVEFLVSFYNNEISEKSEIFDDQFSVERPDGSNFTLKIRSTKLEDSAMYFCASSTRTGLTGELFFGEGSRLTVL.